The entry below gives a single T cell receptor beta chain sequence along with its context. Treatment here: randomized to nivolumab then ipilimumab (arm A) or the reverse (arm B). DNA-damaging chemotherapy had not been given to any patient beforehand. From thawed PBMCs, live CD3+CD8+ cells negative for CD19 and CD56 were sorted. This specimen belongs to a study of sequential checkpoint blockade in melanoma. For the study at large: Patients were randomized 1:1 to nivolumab-then-ipilimumab or ipilimumab-then-nivolumab first-line. Both treatment sequences were followed by maintenance nivolumab.

This table comes from immunoSEQ multiplex PCR, and its TCRdb copy is limited to in-frame clones, with some not included. This table has around 20,000 clones, roughly 80% appearing once. Sequenced here: CD8+ T cells sorted from blood (inferred from file names), sampled from a patient given nivolumab and ipilimumab in sequence. This receptor was identified in a human donor with melanoma.

CDR3 sequence reads: CASSLAGGRTGGADTQYF. CDR3 in DNA: TGCGCCAGCAGCTTGGCGGGCGGGAGGACAGGGGGCGCAGATACGCAGTATTTT. The V call is TRBV5-1, the J call TRBJ2-3; TRBD1 matches 11 bases. The germline V gene encodes CDR1 SGHRS and CDR2 YFSETQ. There are 18 residues in the CDR3. Trimming cost V 0 bases and J 4 bases; bases outside gene matches: 10.